The rows below give T cell receptor beta chains drawn from one sample of a study of T cell responses to AZD1222 COVID-19 vaccine. Method: immunoSEQ multiplex PCR; TCRdb's copy keeps in-frame clones and lacks some. The table lists 100,000 to 150,000 clones, 90% of them singletons. The input for sequencing was peripheral blood, taken on day 0 of AZD1222 vaccination. The receptor source for this set is an adult in good health. Each CDR3 is given with its conserved first and last residue. A D gene is named only where the DNA matches it firmly. Only some rows state a clone size, as once, few, many or a class for expanded clones.

j_gene | v_gene | abundance | d_gene | CDR3aa | CDR3nt
TRBJ1-1 | TRBV30 | NA | NA | CAWTPGNTEAFF | TGTGCCTGGACCCCAGGGAACACTGAAGCTTTCTTT
TRBJ2-7 | TRBV10-3 | NA | NA | CAISQTGGDYEQYF | TGTGCCATCAGCCAGACAGGCGGGGACTACGAGCAGTACTTC
TRBJ2-7 | TRBV5-4 | NA | TRBD1 | CASSDFSGGNEQYF | TGTGCCAGCAGCGACTTCTCAGGGGGCAACGAGCAGTACTTC
TRBJ1-4 | TRBV21-1 | NA | NA | CASSRRQGKLSEKLFF | TGTGCCAGCAGCCGCCGACAGGGTAAATTGAGTGAAAAACTGTTTTTT
TRBJ1-4 | TRBV6-5 | NA | TRBD1 | CASAGYRGFSEKLFF | TGTGCCAGCGCTGGATACAGGGGTTTTAGTGAAAAACTGTTTTTT
TRBJ2-1 | TRBV28 | NA | NA | CASSLSTGVLYNEQFF | TGTGCCAGCAGTTTATCTACGGGGGTCCTCTACAATGAGCAGTTCTTC
TRBJ2-7 | TRBV28 | NA | NA | CASRIGAADEQYF | TGTGCCAGCAGGATTGGGGCGGCGGACGAGCAGTACTTC
TRBJ2-5 | TRBV7-3 | NA | NA | CASSLQGLETQYF | TGTGCCAGCAGCTTACAGGGCTTGGAGACCCAGTACTTC
TRBJ2-2 | TRBV7-3 | NA | NA | CASSLSGNTGELFF | TGTGCCAGCAGCTTATCGGGGAACACCGGGGAGCTGTTTTTT
TRBJ1-5 | TRBV3-1/TRBV3-2 | NA | NA | CASSQDQGPHQPQHF | TGTGCCAGCAGCCAAGATCAAGGCCCGCACCAGCCCCAGCATTTT
TRBJ1-6 | TRBV7-2 | NA | NA | CASSLAFDSPLHF | TGTGCCAGCAGCTTAGCGTTCGACAGTCCCCTCCACTTT
TRBJ1-5 | TRBV2 | NA | NA | CASSRDINQPQHF | TGTGCCAGCAGTCGGGACATTAATCAGCCCCAGCATTTT
TRBJ1-1 | TRBV7-9 | NA | TRBD1 | CASSPRGSEAFF | TGTGCCAGCAGCCCCAGGGGGTCGGAAGCTTTCTTT
TRBJ2-2 | TRBV2 | NA | TRBD1 | CASRSGGLAGELFF | TGTGCCAGCAGGTCAGGGGGCTTAGCCGGGGAGCTGTTTTTT
TRBJ2-7 | TRBV6-2/TRBV6-3 | NA | NA | CASSGDTKSEQYF | TGTGCCAGCAGTGGGGACACTAAGAGCGAGCAGTACTTC
TRBJ1-6 | TRBV11-3 | NA | NA | CASSIGHNSPLHF | TGTGCCAGCAGCATCGGACATAATTCACCCCTCCACTTT
TRBJ1-2 | TRBV6-5 | NA | TRBD1 | CASNGDRGGGARYTF | TGTGCCAGCAACGGGGACAGAGGTGGAGGGGCGCGCTACACCTTC
TRBJ2-6 | TRBV7-3 | NA | NA | CASSATGANVLTF | TGTGCCAGCAGCGCGACTGGGGCCAACGTCCTGACTTTC
TRBJ1-1 | TRBV6-5 | NA | NA | CATMTRGGTEAFF | TGTGCCACCATGACCCGGGGTGGCACTGAAGCTTTCTTT
TRBJ2-3 | TRBV28 | NA | TRBD2 | CASTGLAVTDTQYF | TGTGCCAGTACGGGGCTAGCGGTGACAGATACGCAGTATTTT
TRBJ1-1 | TRBV7-3 | NA | NA | CASSRGGGSRNTEAFF | TGTGCCAGCAGCCGGGGCGGGGGCAGTAGGAACACTGAAGCTTTCTTT
TRBJ2-7 | TRBV5-1 | once | NA | CASGTSGEAYEQYF | TGCGCCAGCGGGACGTCAGGGGAAGCGTACGAGCAGTACTTC
TRBJ1-3 | TRBV4-3 | NA | NA | CASSQVVGGIGNTIYF | TGCGCCAGCAGCCAAGTCGTAGGGGGGATTGGAAACACCATATATTTT
TRBJ1-5 | TRBV19 | once | NA | CASSIGGAGQPQHF | TGTGCCAGTAGTATCGGGGGCGCCGGTCAGCCCCAGCATTTT
TRBJ1-3 | TRBV5-4 | NA | TRBD1 | CASSTRTGGIGNTIYF | TGTGCCAGCAGCACCCGGACAGGTGGGATAGGAAACACCATATATTTT
TRBJ1-3 | TRBV5-6 | NA | NA | CASSSLSSGNTIYF | TGTGCCAGCAGCTCTCTTTCCTCTGGAAACACCATATATTTT
TRBJ2-1 | TRBV7-2 | NA | NA | CASSLVHSNEQFF | TGTGCCAGCAGCTTAGTTCACAGTAATGAGCAGTTCTTC
TRBJ1-1 | TRBV7-2 | NA | NA | CASSLGRGSVSEAFF | TGTGCCAGCAGCTTAGGTAGGGGGTCGGTGTCTGAAGCTTTCTTT
TRBJ1-2 | TRBV27 | NA | NA | CAIGSGEGPGGYTF | TGTGCCATCGGGTCTGGGGAGGGGCCGGGTGGCTACACCTTC
TRBJ2-1 | TRBV29-1 | few | NA | CSVDRDGRDEQFF | TGCAGCGTTGACCGGGACGGCCGGGATGAGCAGTTCTTC
TRBJ2-3 | TRBV9 | NA | TRBD2 | CASSAPAGGGTDTQYF | TGTGCCAGCAGCGCCCCAGCGGGGGGGGGCACAGATACGCAGTATTTT
TRBJ2-6 | TRBV4-2 | NA | NA | CASSLARGDAGANVLTF | TGTGCCAGCAGCCTAGCAAGAGGAGATGCTGGGGCCAACGTCCTGACTTTC
TRBJ2-5 | TRBV7-9 | NA | NA | CASSLVRGLGTQYF | TGTGCCAGCAGCTTAGTTCGGGGACTCGGGACCCAGTACTTC
TRBJ1-1 | TRBV29-1 | NA | NA | CSVEEGVTEAFF | TGCAGCGTTGAAGAAGGGGTCACTGAAGCTTTCTTT
TRBJ1-5 | TRBV28 | once | TRBD1 | CASSLTGGMTNQPQHF | TGTGCCAGCAGTTTAACAGGGGGGATGACCAATCAGCCCCAGCATTTT
TRBJ1-2 | TRBV13 | NA | NA | CASSSPTGNYGYTF | TGTGCCAGCAGCTCCCCAACAGGGAACTATGGCTACACCTTC
TRBJ2-2 | TRBV4-3 | NA | TRBD2 | CASSQPSGVNTGELFF | TGCGCCAGCAGCCAGCCTAGCGGGGTGAACACCGGGGAGCTGTTTTTT
TRBJ2-7 | TRBV5-5 | NA | NA | CASSLTTDSQYF | TGTGCCAGCAGCTTGACGACAGATTCGCAGTACTTC
TRBJ1-1 | TRBV7-6 | once | NA | CASRGGLNTEAFF | TGTGCCAGCAGGGGAGGTTTGAACACTGAAGCTTTCTTT
TRBJ1-6 | TRBV15 | NA | NA | CATSRDPNSPLHF | TGTGCCACCAGCAGAGACCCGAATTCACCCCTCCACTTT
TRBJ1-2 | TRBV30 | NA | NA | CACGLIYGYTF | TGTGCCTGTGGACTGATCTATGGCTACACCTTC
TRBJ2-5 | TRBV6-5 | once | NA | CASSRGPGTQYF | TGTGCCAGCAGCCGGGGACCCGGGACCCAGTACTTC
TRBJ1-2 | TRBV3-1/TRBV3-2 | NA | NA | CASSDTQLRADYGYTF | TGTGCCAGCAGCGACACCCAGCTTCGGGCCGACTATGGCTACACCTTC
TRBJ1-2 | TRBV10-3 | NA | TRBD1 | CAISGQGNYGYTF | TGTGCCATCAGCGGACAGGGCAACTATGGCTACACCTTC
TRBJ1-4 | TRBV4-1 | NA | TRBD1 | CASSQDLGQGNEKLFF | TGCGCCAGCAGCCAAGATTTGGGACAGGGCAATGAAAAACTGTTTTTT
TRBJ1-6 | TRBV7-6 | once | NA | CASSLVGAGTYNSPLHF | TGTGCCAGCAGCTTAGTCGGGGCGGGCACCTATAATTCACCCCTCCACTTT
TRBJ1-2 | TRBV6-1 | NA | NA | CASSEAGGFGYTF | TGTGCCAGCAGTGAAGCAGGCGGCTTTGGCTACACCTTC
TRBJ2-2 | TRBV4-2 | few | TRBD1 | CASSQGTTGANTGELFF | TGTGCCAGCAGCCAAGGTACGACAGGGGCGAACACCGGGGAGCTGTTTTTT